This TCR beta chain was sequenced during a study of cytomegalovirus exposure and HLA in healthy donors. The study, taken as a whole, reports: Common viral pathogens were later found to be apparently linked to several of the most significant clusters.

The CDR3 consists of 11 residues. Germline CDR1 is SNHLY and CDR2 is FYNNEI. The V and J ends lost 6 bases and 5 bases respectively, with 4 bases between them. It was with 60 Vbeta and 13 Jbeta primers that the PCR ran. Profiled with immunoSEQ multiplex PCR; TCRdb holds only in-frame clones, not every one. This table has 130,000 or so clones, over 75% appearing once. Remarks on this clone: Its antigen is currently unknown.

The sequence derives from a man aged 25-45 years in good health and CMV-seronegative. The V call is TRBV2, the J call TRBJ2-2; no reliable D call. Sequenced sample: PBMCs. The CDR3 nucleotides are TGTGCCAGCAGGCTAACCGGGGAGCTGTTTTTT. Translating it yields CASRLTGELFF.